A selection of T cell receptor beta chains follows, all from one sample in a study of graft-versus-host responses after intestinal transplantation. Only in-frame clones appear in the TCRdb table, and some are missing; sequencing was by immunoSEQ multiplex PCR. This sample has roughly 13,000 clones, with 35% to 45% found just once. This specimen was alloreactive CD8+ T cells from a mixed lymphocyte reaction culture, taken before intestinal transplant. Every receptor here comes from a human patient who received an intestinal transplant. Both conserved end residues are part of each CDR3. D genes are given only for firm matches. Clone size appears in some rows only: once, few, many, or a class for an expanded clone.

j_call d_call v_call clone_size cdr3_aa cdr3_nt
TRBJ1-1 - TRBV9 large CASSVGGQHEAFF TGTGCCAGCAGCGTAGGTGGACAGCATGAAGCTTTCTTT
TRBJ2-7 TRBD1 TRBV30 - CAWSYGQGFDEQYF TGTGCCTGGAGTTACGGACAGGGTTTCGACGAGCAGTACTTC
TRBJ2-7 - TRBV4-1 - CASSQGTVFYEQYF TGCGCCAGCAGCCAAGGGACAGTCTTCTACGAGCAGTACTTC
TRBJ2-5 TRBD1 TRBV13 - CASSNRQGVSTQYF TGTGCCAGCAGCAATCGACAGGGGGTTAGCACCCAGTACTTC
TRBJ2-7 TRBD1 TRBV29-1 few CSVATGDTYEQYF TGCAGCGTCGCGACAGGGGATACCTACGAGCAGTACTTC
TRBJ1-1 - TRBV6-6 few CASSYSRAGVAFF TGTGCCAGCAGTTACTCGAGGGCCGGGGTGGCTTTCTTT
TRBJ1-2 - TRBV7-8 once CASSYTRTGLYGYTF TGTGCCAGCAGCTACACCCGAACAGGTCTCTATGGCTACACCTTC
TRBJ1-1 - TRBV27 - CASSLRGTGTEAFF TGTGCCAGCAGTTTAAGGGGGACCGGCACTGAAGCTTTCTTT
TRBJ2-7 - TRBV6-1 few CASGSNEQYF TGTGCCAGCGGTAGCAACGAGCAGTACTTC
TRBJ1-2 - TRBV7-9 - CASSFTTEDISHLYGYTF TGTGCCAGCAGCTTTACGACAGAAGACATATCCCATCTTTATGGCTACACCTTC
TRBJ2-5 TRBD1 TRBV6-5 - CASSYSTGGWETQYF TGTGCCAGCAGTTACTCCACAGGGGGCTGGGAGACCCAGTACTTC
TRBJ1-2 - TRBV5-1 - CASSSTTANYGYTF TGCGCCAGCAGCTCCACGACAGCCAACTATGGCTACACCTTC
TRBJ2-1 - TRBV4-1 - CASSRLKGQNNEQFF TGCGCCAGCAGCCGCCTTAAAGGACAGAACAATGAGCAGTTCTTC
TRBJ1-1 - TRBV13 - CASSLGLTEAFF TGTGCCAGCAGCTTGGGACTTACTGAAGCTTTCTTT
TRBJ2-7 - TRBV5-8 few CASSVRGGNYEQYF TGTGCCAGCAGCGTCCGTGGGGGGAACTACGAGCAGTACTTC
TRBJ2-5 - TRBV5-1 - CASRRLGEETQYF TGCGCCAGCAGACGCTTAGGGGAAGAGACCCAGTACTTC
TRBJ1-4 - TRBV12-1 - CASSFAGEGANEKLFF TGTGCCAGCAGCTTTGCAGGGGAGGGAGCTAATGAAAAACTGTTTTTT
TRBJ1-1 TRBD1 TRBV5-1 few CASSLHRGDTEAFF TGCGCCAGCAGCTTGCACAGGGGGGACACTGAAGCTTTCTTT
TRBJ2-3 TRBD2 TRBV9 - CASSVRLAGVGTDTQYF TGTGCCAGCAGCGTACGTCTAGCGGGAGTTGGGACAGATACGCAGTATTTT
TRBJ2-3 - TRBV5-5 - CASSGPGLQFTDTQYF TGTGCCAGCAGCGGACCGGGACTCCAGTTCACAGATACGCAGTATTTT
TRBJ2-1 - TRBV29-1 few CSVEDLPGTNEQFF TGCAGCGTTGAAGATCTTCCAGGGACTAATGAGCAGTTCTTC
TRBJ2-1 - TRBV30 medium-sized CAWSSGSSYNEQFF TGTGCCTGGAGTAGTGGGAGCTCCTACAATGAGCAGTTCTTC
TRBJ1-5 - TRBV7-2 - CASSASSTPQHF TGTGCCAGCAGCGCAAGCTCCACGCCCCAGCATTTT
TRBJ2-1 - TRBV9 - CASSVASASYNEQFF TGTGCCAGCAGCGTGGCTAGCGCGTCCTACAATGAGCAGTTCTTC
TRBJ2-2 - TRBV13 medium-sized CASSSMTHHRANTGELFF TGTGCCAGCAGCTCCATGACTCACCACCGAGCGAACACCGGGGAGCTGTTTTTT
TRBJ2-1 TRBD2 TRBV6-1 few CASSYAGGGNEQFF TGTGCCAGCAGTTATGCGGGGGGTGGGAATGAGCAGTTCTTC
TRBJ2-1 TRBD2 TRBV6-5 - CASSYRAGNEQFF TGTGCCAGCAGTTATAGAGCGGGGAATGAGCAGTTCTTC
TRBJ1-1 - TRBV4-1 - CASGWAENTEAFF TGCGCCAGCGGATGGGCAGAGAACACTGAAGCTTTCTTT
TRBJ2-1 TRBD2 TRBV4-1 - CASSQLHSGEYNEQFF TGCGCCAGCAGCCAGCTTCATAGCGGGGAGTACAATGAGCAGTTCTTC
TRBJ2-3 - TRBV27 - CASSLWGDTDTQYF TGTGCCAGCAGTTTGTGGGGGGACACAGATACGCAGTATTTT
TRBJ2-1 - TRBV6-5 - CASSSYSSYNEQFF TGTGCCAGCAGTTCCTACAGCTCCTACAATGAGCAGTTCTTC
TRBJ1-5 - TRBV4-1 - CASSQYPGTIYQPQHF TGCGCCAGCAGCCAGTACCCCGGGACAATTTATCAGCCCCAGCATTTT
TRBJ2-7 TRBD1 TRBV9 - CASSPWDSYEQYF TGTGCCAGCAGCCCATGGGACAGTTACGAGCAGTACTTC
TRBJ1-1 - TRBV6-5 - CASALGQLNTEAFF TGTGCCAGCGCCTTAGGACAACTGAACACTGAAGCTTTCTTT
TRBJ1-2 - TRBV5-8 few CASSLGVLYGYTF TGTGCCAGCAGCTTAGGAGTCCTCTATGGCTACACCTTC
TRBJ2-7 TRBD1 TRBV7-6 few CASSLGPGQNPSYEQYF TGTGCCAGCAGCTTAGGACCGGGACAGAACCCATCCTACGAGCAGTACTTC
TRBJ2-3 - TRBV4-3 - CASSQGWGGRTDTQYF TGCGCCAGCAGCCAAGGATGGGGGGGCCGGACAGATACGCAGTATTTT
TRBJ2-7 TRBD2 TRBV6-1 - CASSPPRGVSYEQYF TGTGCCAGCAGCCCTCCCCGGGGGGTCTCCTACGAGCAGTACTTC
TRBJ1-2 - TRBV6-6 - CASLGGGYTF TGTGCCAGTCTAGGGGGTGGCTACACCTTC
TRBJ1-2 - TRBV2 - CASRRRGDNYGYTF TGTGCCAGCAGACGGCGCGGGGATAACTATGGCTACACCTTC